Listed below are T cell receptor beta chains from one sample, sequenced in a study of cytomegalovirus exposure and HLA in healthy donors. Produced via immunoSEQ multiplex PCR; TCRdb's table is partial and in-frame only. The repertoire table contains around 100,000 clones. The sequencing sample was made of PBMCs. Every receptor here comes from a man aged 35 to 55 in good health and CMV-seronegative. The CDR3 runs from the conserved cysteine through the conserved F or W. Each record gives: J gene, V gene, CDR3 protein.

TRBJ2-1,TRBV23-1,CASSGLRNEREGDSNEQFF
TRBJ2-5,TRBV15,CATSRDRQGVETQYF
TRBJ1-1,TRBV6-1,CASSHGLSNTEAFF
TRBJ2-3,TRBV11-2,CASQGLHSSTDTQYF
TRBJ1-1,TRBV5-1,CASSLYTQGQGYTEAFF
TRBJ1-1,TRBV6-6,CASSSQGRQKEAFF
TRBJ2-3,TRBV5-4,CASSLTYTDTQYF
TRBJ2-2,TRBV18,CASSPPGPNTGELFF
TRBJ1-1,TRBV9,CASSVGGSGNTEAFF
TRBJ2-1,TRBV27,CASSWSRNEQFF
TRBJ1-6,TRBV11-2,CASSLDLGANSSPLHF
TRBJ2-5,TRBV6-1,CASSELNSGAGAQYF
TRBJ2-1,TRBV4-2,CASSQAEQHNEQFF
TRBJ1-2,TRBV28,CASSLDWNYGYTF
TRBJ2-3,TRBV19,CASSIQGGITDTQYF
TRBJ2-3,TRBV7-9,CASSSYSGGDTDTQYF
TRBJ1-5,TRBV2,CASSESGRASNQPQHF
TRBJ2-1,TRBV5-1,CASSLVGGSSYNEQFF
TRBJ2-5,TRBV7-2,CASSSRLAGSETQYF
TRBJ1-1,TRBV7-9,CASSLLGGQGFVAFF
TRBJ1-5,TRBV27,CASSKGRGGNQPQHF
TRBJ2-3,TRBV27,CASSPLAGGYFSGRADTQYF
TRBJ2-4,TRBV9,CASSLRDSINIQYF
TRBJ2-6,TRBV4-3,CASSQGTGGNGANVLTF
TRBJ2-1,TRBV14,CASRPDRGLNNEQFF
TRBJ1-1,TRBV4-1,CASSQDHADRAAFF
TRBJ2-4,TRBV7-2,CASSLGVGGLLAKNIQYF
TRBJ2-5,TRBV6-5,CASSLRERGQETQYF
TRBJ2-5,TRBV11-3,CASSSPGQGETQYF
TRBJ2-3,TRBV7-6,CASSLDLGASGSYF